The clone carrying this T cell receptor beta chain was detected ten times or more. Antigen: not known. This record belongs to a study of CD8 T cells in ankylosing spondylitis. Study-wide results and limits: Characteristic, it appeared, of ankylosing spondylitis blood was a TCR beta motif of several highly homologous variants. Clones linked to the disease showed a CD8+ phenotype. They occurred at relatively low frequencies in peripheral blood.

A single record per CDR3 protein comes from TCRdb applying MiXCR to the 5' RACE reads. The data show 450,000 to 550,000 distinct CDR3 sequences, roughly 5.3% seen once. The CDR3 is made up of 12 amino acids. The V gene's germline CDR1 is SGHTA and CDR2 FQGNSA. V was clipped by 5 bases and J by 6 bases, with 7 bases between them. The V gene is TRBV7-2, the J gene TRBJ2-2, with D unresolved. Sequenced sample: blood, either unsorted or a sorted T cell fraction (not recorded which). This receptor was identified in a male donor with ankylosing spondylitis. CDR3 bases: TGTGCCAGCAGCCAGTACGCCGGGGAGCTGTTTTTT. Translated: CASSQYAGELFF.